This T cell receptor beta chain was recovered during a study of shared clonotypes between healthy human individuals (TCRdb year 2020). As for the study more broadly: A couple of women and a few men aged 18 to 49 years were included in the cohort. Each donor's leukapheresis produced roughly between roughly 0.85 and 9 billion PBMCs. The study deeply sequenced blood TCR repertoires of five healthy adults to estimate repertoire size and the extent of clonotype sharing between individuals. For each donor, CD4 naive and CD4 memory were each run on three plates, CD8 naive on two plates, and CD8 memory on one plate. To increase sequencing depth and limit assay-specific biases, TCR repertoire library preparation and sequencing were carried out by different laboratories using diverse techniques.

TCR CDR3 regions were amplified from genomic DNA by multiplex PCR using the deep immunoSEQ assay. Extracted genomic DNA from each cell subset was distributed evenly across all wells of several immunoSEQ 96-well plates, and each plate was treated as a replicate. For sorted subsets, roughly 200 ng of genomic DNA, equivalent to around 31,000 T cell genomes, went into each replicate PCR. Purified libraries were measured with a Qubit 3.0 fluorometer, size-checked on a Bioanalyzer 2100, and measured again with the KAPA Library Quantification kit. A separate single-read 150-cycle Illumina NextSeq 550 flow cell was used to sequence each immunoSEQ 96-well plate. On the authors' methods: The immunoSEQ output contained only junctional sequences without quality scores, so filtering could not match that applied to full-length reads. To assign V/J genes and CDR3, sequences were annotated using PyIR, a Python wrapper for IgBLAST v1.9, with IMGT germline references. Any read was removed if the V/J assignment was weak (E-value above 1e-6), the CDR3 was missing, or the read contained stop codons, out-of-frame junctions, or ambiguous translated residues. V3J clonotypes were defined as sequences sharing an identical inferred V gene, J gene, and CDR3 amino acid sequence. Percentage overlap between repertoires was computed as shared unique clonotypes divided by the size of the smaller repertoire. RTK rarefaction, the Chao1 estimator, and Recon v2.1 estimates of unobserved clonotypes were used to assess repertoire richness. For all TCRbeta clonotypes obtained by the gDNA method from several donors, generation probabilities were computed with OLGA. As stored in TCRdb, this immuneACCESS dataset retains in-frame rearrangements with V and J assigned. A fraction of the clones does not appear; measured against another copy, unresolved V genes explain less than half of the discrepancy, and the remainder lacks a known reason. Clonal size and the V and J genes are those of that table, whereas D and trimming came from the DNA. The sample has around 1.9 million clones on record, 85% to 95% of them singletons. Of the sample, under 2% falls within the top ten clones.

For the CD8 naive samples, CD45RO-negative cells were positively selected for CCR7, yielding a CD45RA+CCR7+ population from which TemRA cells were excluded. Healthy HIV-negative adults with no recently reported acute infections or vaccinations were included as donors. All donors were Caucasian adults living in Nashville, Tennessee, USA. Blood was obtained by leukapheresis, after which PBMCs were separated by Ficoll-Histopaque density gradient centrifugation and cryopreserved in liquid nitrogen vapor phase. Analytical flow cytometry was used to check the purity and quantity of every magnetically sorted T cell population. Genomic DNA was isolated from every sorted fraction and measured by UV absorbance on a Nanodrop 2000c. Reading the germline V gene gives CDR1 MNHEY and CDR2 SVGAGI. V is cut by 2 bases and J by 4 bases, and the space between the germline ends is 9 bases. From cysteine to phenylalanine, the CDR3 is 15 amino acids long. The retained sequence is limited to the CDR3, 45 bases, with the frame set at the first base.

Concerning this clone itself: Its binding antigen is unknown. Base quality data are lacking; no much larger clone is found one base away.

What the authors observed across the whole study: Compared with non-shared clonotypes, the clonotypes found in all four sorted-subset donors had higher generation probabilities. The genetic and exposure-history diversity represented was limited by the small number of donors. Sampling was restricted to blood, and TCR repertoires in tissue are likely to differ from TCR repertoires in blood. Rarefaction of sorted-subset datasets indicated incomplete sequencing despite the large sequencing depth. Based on pairwise subsampling, the degree of clonotype sharing among donors was expected to be affected by sequencing depth. Estimated clonotype richness was generally larger for naive than for memory subsets. When four donors were compared, the shared fraction of clonotypes was approximately 5% for naive CD4, around 3.6% for naive CD8, 2.3% for memory CD4, and 0.4% for memory CD8.

The chain couples TRBV6-5 to TRBJ2-6; the D gene assignment is ambiguous. Sequenced material: naive CD8+ T cells from PBMCs. The cell subset or site label, as the study defines it: CD45RA+CCR7+. This sequence was found in a man aged 18 to 29 in good health. Some clones in this sample may be carry-over from other donors' samples. At the DNA level, the sequence is TGTGCCAGCAGTTACGGCTCGGAGGGGGCCAACGTCCTGACTTTC. This yields the protein CASSYGSEGANVLTF.